A single sample is the source of the 8 T cell receptor beta chains below, sequenced in a study of blood T cell repertoires in COVID-19. The repertoire was sequenced with immunoSEQ multiplex PCR; TCRdb's copy has only in-frame clones and lacks some. The sample gives under 200,000 clones, approximately 80% of which show up once; 5.5% to 8.5% is in the top ten. Sequenced material: peripheral blood. The receptors originated from a man in his fifties or sixties with acute or convalescent COVID-19.

The chain has TRBV5-1 and TRBJ2-2; 7 positions agree with TRBD2. J was trimmed by 0 bases and V by 6 bases; bases with no gene match: 8. CDR3 size: 16 residues. CDR1 and CDR2 from the germline V gene are SGHRS and YFSETQ. CDR3 DNA sequence: TGCGCCAGCACCGATTTGGCGGGGGCGAACACCGGGGAGCTGTTTTTT. Its translation is CASTDLAGANTGELFF.

The chain has TRBV9 and TRBJ2-7; 9 bases map to TRBD1. Trimming took 3 bases from V and 7 from J; bases not matched to a gene: 5. This CDR3 comprises 13 residues. Germline V CDR1 and CDR2: SGDLS, YYNGEE. In nucleotides, the CDR3 is TGTGCCAGCAGCGCTGGGACAGGGAGAGAGCAGTACTTC. Translating it yields CASSAGTGREQYF.

The chain is built from TRBV9 and TRBJ2-3, with 7 nucleotides matching TRBD1. The CDR3 is made up of 16 amino acids. V was clipped by 3 bases and J by 6 bases; unmatched bases: 13. Germline V lookup: CDR1 SGDLS, CDR2 YYNGEE. The CDR3: CASSGGRAGGRDTQYF. Here the CDR3 DNA reads TGTGCCAGCAGCGGCGGTAGGGCAGGGGGACGGGATACGCAGTATTTT.

This clone was observed a handful of times. The chain uses TRBV6-1 and TRBJ1-2; D might be TRBD1 (5 bases). Germline CDR1 reads MNHNS; CDR2 reads SASEGT. Trimming took off 3 bases at V and 8 bases at J, with 10 bases between the two ends. This CDR3 comprises 12 residues. The CDR3 spells CASSERQFGYTF. The CDR3 DNA follows: TGTGCCAGCAGTGAGAGACAGTTCGGCTACACCTTC.

The rearrangement uses TRBV11-2 and TRBJ2-2; tentative D call: TRBD2 (6 bases). CDR3 size: 15 residues. Trimming took 3 bases from V and 4 from J, leaving 12 bases between them. Germline assignment: CDR1 SGHAT and CDR2 FQNNGV. The CDR3 loop is CASSFTAGSTGELFF. DNA of the CDR3: TGTGCCAGCAGCTTTACGGCGGGAAGCACCGGGGAGCTGTTTTTT.

V and J are TRBV6-5 and TRBJ1-1; D perhaps matches TRBD1 (5 bases). In germline, CDR1 is MNHEY, CDR2 SVGAGI. Trimming left V 2 bases short and J 2 bases short, with 15 bases between. The CDR3 is made up of 16 amino acids. CDR3 residues: CASSYSRQTVNTEAFF. In DNA, the CDR3 is TGTGCCAGCAGTTACAGCAGACAGACCGTAAACACTGAAGCTTTCTTT.

V gene TRBV16 combines with J gene TRBJ1-1; TRBD1 matches 8 bases. V lost 4 bases, J lost 4 bases, and 5 bases stayed unmatched. Germline assignment: CDR1 KGHSY and CDR2 FQNENV. CDR3 length: 14 residues. The CDR3 DNA sequence: TGTGCCAGCAGCCTCCAAACAGGGGGCACTGAAGCTTTCTTT. It is translated as CASSLQTGGTEAFF.

The rearrangement joins TRBV2 to TRBJ1-2; TRBD1 matches at 7 bases. The trim removed 3 bases at V and 8 bases at J, leaving 9 bases unmatched. Germline values: CDR1 SNHLY, CDR2 FYNNEI. This CDR3 region has 14 residues. CDR3 in amino acids: CASSEWGQRIGYTF. The CDR3 DNA follows: TGTGCCAGCAGTGAGTGGGGACAGAGAATAGGCTACACCTTC.